This T cell receptor (beta chain) was retrieved from a study of cytomegalovirus exposure and HLA in healthy donors. Concerning this clone itself: Antigen specificity is unknown.

General study points: The later analysis indicated that the majority of CMV-associated TCR beta chains appeared HLA-restricted. Per published reports, the classifier diagnosed cytomegalovirus status with high specificity and sensitivity. Most subjects' HLA-A and HLA-B alleles were reportedly predicted from TCR beta sequences.

Both 60 Vbeta primers and 13 Jbeta primers went into the PCR. Sequencing used immunoSEQ multiplex PCR; TCRdb keeps in-frame clones, though not all of them. The table has 150,000 or so clones, roughly 80% seen once. The clonotype comes from a male donor in good health and CMV-seropositive. The material sequenced was PBMCs.

The CDR3 sequence is CAWIRGGAYNEQFF. The CDR3 DNA is TGTGCCTGGATTCGAGGGGGCGCCTACAATGAGCAGTTCTTC. The V gene is TRBV30, the J gene TRBJ2-1; TRBD1 aligns across 7 bases. V shed 4 bases, J shed 2 bases, and the junction held 5 bases outside the gene matches. The CDR3 covers 14 residues. Germline loops: CDR1 GTSNPN, CDR2 SVGIG (reference sequence).